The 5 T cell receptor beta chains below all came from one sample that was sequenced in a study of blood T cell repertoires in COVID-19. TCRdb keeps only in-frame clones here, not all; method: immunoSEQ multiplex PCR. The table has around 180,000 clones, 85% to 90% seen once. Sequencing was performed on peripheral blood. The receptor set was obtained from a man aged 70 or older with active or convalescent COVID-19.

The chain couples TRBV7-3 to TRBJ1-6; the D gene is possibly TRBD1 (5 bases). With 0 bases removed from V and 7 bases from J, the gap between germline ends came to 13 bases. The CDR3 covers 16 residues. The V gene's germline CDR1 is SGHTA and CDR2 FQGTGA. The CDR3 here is CASSLTPGTENSPLHF. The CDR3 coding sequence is TGTGCCAGCAGCTTAACGCCCGGGACTGAAAATTCACCCCTCCACTTT.

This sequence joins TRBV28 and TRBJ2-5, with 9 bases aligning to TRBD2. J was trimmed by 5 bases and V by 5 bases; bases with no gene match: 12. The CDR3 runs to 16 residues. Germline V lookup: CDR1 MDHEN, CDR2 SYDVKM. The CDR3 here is CASSRSSGIRYETQYF. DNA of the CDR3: TGTGCCAGCAGTAGATCTAGCGGGATTAGGTATGAGACCCAGTACTTC.

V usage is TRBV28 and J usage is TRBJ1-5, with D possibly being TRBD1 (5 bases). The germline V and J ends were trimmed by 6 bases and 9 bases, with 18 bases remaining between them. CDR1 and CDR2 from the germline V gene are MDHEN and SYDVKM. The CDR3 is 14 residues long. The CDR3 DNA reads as TGTGCCAGCAGACCAGGGCGACTGAGGTGGCCCCAGCATTTT. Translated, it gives CASRPGRLRWPQHF. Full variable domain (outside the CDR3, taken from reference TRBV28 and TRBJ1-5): DVKVTQSSRYLVKRTGEKVFLECVQDMDHENMFWYRQDPGLGLRLIYFSYDVKMKEKGDIPEGYSVSREKKERFSLILESASTNQTSMYLCASRPGRLRWPQHFGDGTRLSIL.

The CDR3 here is CASSPRLAGFSYEQYF. CDR3 in DNA: TGTGCCAGCAGCCCCAGACTAGCGGGGTTCTCCTACGAGCAGTACTTC. The J gene is TRBJ2-7, the V gene TRBV7-2; 11 bases agree with TRBD2. There are 16 residues in the CDR3. Germline CDR1 is SGHTA and CDR2 is FQGNSA. Germline trimming cut 5 bases from V and 0 bases from J; bases unmatched to any gene: 6.

The CDR3 nucleotides read TGTGCCAGCAGCTTAGGGACTAGCGGGAAAAAGACCCAGTACTTC. Encoded protein: CASSLGTSGKKTQYF. This chain uses TRBV7-2 with TRBJ2-5; 12 positions match TRBD2. Germline V gene data show CDR1 as SGHTA and CDR2 as FQGNSA. J lost 6 bases, V lost 1 base, and 3 bases had no gene match. This CDR3 is built from 15 residues.